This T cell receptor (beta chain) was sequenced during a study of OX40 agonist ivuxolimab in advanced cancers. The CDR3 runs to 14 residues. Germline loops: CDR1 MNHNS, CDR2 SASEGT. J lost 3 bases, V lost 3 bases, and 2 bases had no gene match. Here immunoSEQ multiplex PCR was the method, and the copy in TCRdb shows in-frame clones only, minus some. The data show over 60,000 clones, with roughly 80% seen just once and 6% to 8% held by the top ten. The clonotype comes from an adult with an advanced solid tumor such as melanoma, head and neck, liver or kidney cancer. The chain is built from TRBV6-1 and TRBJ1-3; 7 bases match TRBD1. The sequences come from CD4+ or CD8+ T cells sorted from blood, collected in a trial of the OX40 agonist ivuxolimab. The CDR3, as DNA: TGTGCCAGCAGTGACAGGGGGAATGGAAACACCATATATTTT. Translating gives CASSDRGNGNTIYF.